This T cell receptor (beta chain) was observed in a study of cytotoxic CD8 clonotypes in ibrutinib-treated CLL. Sequencing used immunoSEQ multiplex PCR; TCRdb keeps in-frame clones, though not all of them. The sample yields under 150,000 clones, 75% to 85% seen once. CDR3 length: 15 amino acids. Trimming at V came to 7 bases and at J to 3 bases, leaving 4 bases not matched to a gene. The germline V gene has CDR1 LNHDA and CDR2 SQIVND (reference sequence). The TCR sequence derives from a human donor with chronic lymphocytic leukemia. V usage is TRBV19 and J usage is TRBJ2-4; TRBD2 agrees at 12 bases. Here the sequenced sample was PBMCs, taken after 36 months of ibrutinib treatment. The CDR3 sequence is CASKTSGRGKNIQYF. The CDR3 DNA reads TGTGCCAGTAAGACTAGCGGGAGAGGCAAAAACATTCAGTACTTC.